These 13 T cell receptor beta chains share one sample of origin, sequenced in a study of blood T cells in healthy people across ages. The use of a sample-barcoded 5' primer and a J-beta primer mix characterized a second PCR of roughly 7 to 11 cycles. TCRdb fed the 5' RACE reads into MiXCR, producing one record per CDR3 protein. This sample has over 1.5 million distinct CDR3 sequences; 49% occur once, and the top ten carry around 2.1%. Sequencing was done on a sample of blood. The receptors derive from a woman aged 40 to 50 in good health.

The chain combines TRBV27 with TRBJ2-7; D unresolved. This CDR3 contains 15 residues. The germline CDR1 and CDR2 sequences are MNHEY and SMNVEV (reference sequence). The germline V and J ends were trimmed by 6 bases and 3 bases, with 18 bases remaining between them. CDR3 loop: CASRETGSRGYEQYF. The CDR3 nucleotides read TGTGCCAGCAGGGAAACCGGGTCCCGAGGCTACGAGCAGTACTTC.

The chain uses TRBV5-1 and TRBJ2-1, with TRBD2 as a possible D gene (6 bases). V lost 3 bases to trimming and J lost 6 bases, with 16 bases between them. CDR3 length equals 15 residues. CDR1 and CDR2 from the germline V gene are SGHRS and YFSETQ. Here the CDR3 DNA reads TGCGCCAGCAGCTACGGGGGAAATTCGCTCAATGAGCAGTTCTTC. This gives the protein CASSYGGNSLNEQFF. Using reference TRBV5-1 and TRBJ2-1 for the parts outside the CDR3, the full variable domain is KAGVTQTPRYLIKTRGQQVTLSCSPISGHRSVSWYQQTPGQGLQFLFEYFSETQRNKGNFPGRFSGRQFSNSRSEMNVSTLELGDSALYLCASSYGGNSLNEQFFGPGTRLTVL.

This clonotype has a handful of counts. This chain's CDR3 is CASSRTPGETQYF. Here the CDR3 DNA reads TGTGCCAGCAGCCGGACTCCGGGGGAGACCCAGTACTTC. V is TRBV11-1 and J is TRBJ2-5, with TRBD2 as a possible D gene (5 bases). The CDR3 is 13 residues long. V lost 5 bases and J 5 bases, leaving 12 bases between the germline ends. Germline lookup yields CDR1 SGHAT and CDR2 FQDESV (reference sequence).

The rearrangement links TRBV15 to TRBJ1-5; D is uncertain. The germline V gene has CDR1 LNHNV and CDR2 YYDKDF (reference sequence). CDR3 length: 14 amino acids. V lost 0 bases and J 7 bases, leaving 10 bases between the germline ends. CDR3 sequence reads: CATSRDRIGQPQHF. For the CDR3, the DNA is TGTGCCACCAGCAGAGACCGCATCGGGCAGCCCCAGCATTTT.

This chain uses TRBV6-6 with TRBJ2-1; tentative D call: TRBD2 (5 bases). CDR3 size: 13 residues. Germline V gene lookup returns CDR1 MNHNY and CDR2 SVGAGI (reference sequence). V was cut by 7 bases and J by 8 bases, with 15 bases left in between. This chain's CDR3 is CASKTPEGYEQFF. CDR3 DNA sequence: TGTGCCAGCAAGACCCCCGAGGGCTATGAGCAGTTCTTC.

This clonotype has a count of ten or more. The chain links TRBV20-1 to TRBJ2-3; a possible D gene is TRBD2 (6 bases). This CDR3 region has 16 residues. The germline V gene encodes CDR1 DFQATT and CDR2 SNEGSKA (reference sequence). Deletions cut 0 bases from V and 0 bases from J, with 13 bases between. This CDR3 is CSARDGRGDSTDTQYF. In DNA, the CDR3 is TGCAGTGCTAGAGATGGTCGCGGGGATAGCACAGATACGCAGTATTTT.

The chain combines TRBV20-1 with TRBJ2-5, with 10 nucleotides matching TRBD1. Germline V gene data show CDR1 as DFQATT and CDR2 as SNEGSKA (reference sequence). V shed 6 bases, J shed 4 bases, and the junction held 8 bases outside the gene matches. This CDR3 has 14 amino acids. CDR3 region: CSAPPGQGIETQYF. The CDR3 region has the DNA TGCAGTGCCCCGCCGGGACAGGGGATAGAGACCCAGTACTTC.

Details on this clonotype: The final CDR3 position lacks the conserved phenylalanine or tryptophan, pointing to a likely read error. The chain joins TRBV7-9 to TRBJ2-1; 10 nucleotides match TRBD2. In germline, CDR1 is SEHNR, CDR2 FQNEAQ (reference sequence). J lost 9 bases, V lost 2 bases, and 10 bases had no gene match. The CDR3 extends over 16 amino acids. The chain's CDR3 is CASSLRSGGADGEQFL. In DNA, the CDR3 is TGTGCCAGCAGCTTAAGAAGCGGGGGGGCCGATGGTGAGCAGTTCCTC.

This clonotype occurred a few times. The chain couples TRBV4-2 to TRBJ2-1, with 7 bases fitting TRBD2. This CDR3 is 17 amino acids long. The germline V gene has CDR1 LGHNA and CDR2 YNFKEQ. V shed 0 bases and J 3 bases; nucleotides not matched to a gene: 8. For the CDR3, the DNA is TGTGCCAGCAGCCAAGATCGAGCGGGGATGGGCTACAATGAGCAGTTCTTC. It is translated as CASSQDRAGMGYNEQFF.

A few counts support this clonotype. The CDR3 is CASSVGGVVGNIQYF. CDR3 DNA sequence: TGTGCCAGCAGCGTAGGTGGGGTCGTTGGGAACATTCAGTACTTC. The chain combines TRBV9 with TRBJ2-4; D is uncertain. This CDR3 comprises 15 residues. Germline V gene sequence: CDR1 SGDLS, CDR2 YYNGEE. With 0 bases removed from V and 7 bases from J, the gap between germline ends came to 14 bases.

This clonotype appeared many times. V is TRBV12-3 or TRBV12-4 and J is TRBJ2-1, with TRBD2 matching over 16 bases. This CDR3 has 17 residues. The J segment lost 8 bases and the V segment lost 5 bases, leaving 9 bases of the junction unmatched. Here the CDR3 DNA reads TGTGCCAGCAGTCTTGTGGGACTAGCGGGGGGGCTAGATGAGCAGTTCTTC. Its protein product is CASSLVGLAGGLDEQFF.

V usage is TRBV6-6 and J usage is TRBJ1-2, with a possible D match to TRBD1 (6 bases). The germline CDR1 and CDR2 sequences are MNHNY and SVGAGI (reference sequence). CDR3 size: 15 residues. V shed 0 bases and J shed 7 bases, with 15 bases lying between them. The DNA for the CDR3 is TGTGCCAGCAGTTACTCGGCTAGGGGGGTCCGTGGCTACACCTTC. Protein product: CASSYSARGVRGYTF.

This clonotype was detected only a few times. The CDR3, as DNA: TGCGCCAGCACCTACTCCCCCGGGACGGACGACGAGCAGTACTTC. Residues: CASTYSPGTDDEQYF. The rearrangement uses TRBV5-1 and TRBJ2-4; D tentatively reads TRBD1 or TRBD2 (5 bases each). The DNA end lines up better with TRBJ2-7; the J call may be wrong. From germline, CDR1 is SGHRS and CDR2 YFSETQ. The CDR3 spans 15 residues.